These T cell receptor beta chains were read from a single sample in a study of cytomegalovirus exposure and HLA in healthy donors. Profiling relied on immunoSEQ multiplex PCR, and the TCRdb table lists in-frame clones only, not all of them. This table holds around 140,000 clones, 70% to 85% found once. The sample taken for sequencing was PBMCs. The receptors originated from a female donor in good health and CMV-seronegative. CDR3s include the opening cysteine and the closing phenylalanine or tryptophan. A D gene is named only where the DNA matches it firmly. Clone sizes are given selectively: once, few, many, or a class where the clone is expanded.

V,J,size,D,CDR3,DNA
TRBV28,TRBJ2-3,once,TRBD2,CATTPSPGTSGRALTDTQYF,TGTGCCACCACTCCTTCCCCCGGGACTAGCGGGAGGGCCTTAACAGATACGCAGTATTTT
TRBV28,TRBJ2-5,-,TRBD2,CASSLAGGPETQYF,TGTGCCAGCAGTTTAGCGGGAGGGCCGGAGACCCAGTACTTC
TRBV6-6,TRBJ2-3,-,-,CASSYEGTQYF,TGTGCCAGCAGTTACGAGGGTACGCAGTATTTT
TRBV28,TRBJ1-5,-,TRBD1,CASSLDRGRGSNQPQHF,TGTGCCAGCAGCCTGGACAGGGGGCGCGGGAGCAATCAGCCCCAGCATTTT
TRBV27,TRBJ2-5,-,TRBD2,CASSTILAGVETQYF,TGTGCCAGCAGTACAATTCTAGCGGGAGTTGAGACCCAGTACTTC
TRBV5-1,TRBJ1-5,few,TRBD1,CASSLDPTGGYQPQHF,TGCGCCAGCAGCTTGGACCCGACAGGGGGTTATCAGCCCCAGCATTTT
TRBV2,TRBJ2-3,once,TRBD2,CASSKLAGTRYGTDTQYF,TGTGCCAGCAGCAAGCTAGCGGGAACTAGGTATGGCACAGATACGCAGTATTTT
TRBV15,TRBJ2-1,-,TRBD2,CATHRGREDWYNEQFF,TGTGCCACCCACCGGGGGCGGGAGGATTGGTACAATGAGCAGTTCTTC
TRBV28,TRBJ2-6,-,TRBD1,CASTTGGASGANVLTF,TGTGCCAGCACTACAGGGGGCGCCTCTGGGGCCAACGTCCTGACTTTC
TRBV7-2,TRBJ1-1,-,-,CASTTLGGLTEAFF,TGTGCCAGCACTACTCTCGGGGGGCTTACTGAAGCTTTCTTT
TRBV21-1,TRBJ2-3,-,-,CASSNGGSTDTQYF,TGTGCCAGCAGCAACGGCGGGAGCACAGATACGCAGTATTTT
TRBV5-6,TRBJ1-1,few,-,CASSWWANTEAFF,TGTGCCAGCAGCTGGTGGGCGAACACTGAAGCTTTCTTT
TRBV5-4,TRBJ2-1,-,-,CASSMAYRAREQFF,TGTGCCAGCAGCATGGCATACAGGGCTAGGGAGCAGTTCTTC
TRBV6-6,TRBJ1-1,-,TRBD1,CASSHRGRGTEAFF,TGTGCCAGCAGCCATAGGGGGCGCGGGACTGAAGCTTTCTTT
TRBV7-2,TRBJ2-1,once,TRBD1,CASSPAGGSYNEQFF,TGTGCCAGCAGCCCCGCAGGGGGCTCCTACAATGAGCAGTTCTTC
TRBV18,TRBJ2-5,-,-,CASREQETQYF,TGTGCCAGCCGGGAGCAAGAGACCCAGTACTTC
TRBV7-3,TRBJ2-1,few,-,CASSLGLNNEQFF,TGTGCCAGCAGCTTAGGCCTCAACAATGAGCAGTTCTTC
TRBV27,TRBJ1-1,-,TRBD1,CASSSTGGWTEAFF,TGTGCCAGCAGCTCTACAGGGGGTTGGACTGAAGCTTTCTTT
TRBV28,TRBJ2-7,-,-,CASILAGNSYEQYF,TGTGCCAGCATTCTCGCAGGTAACTCCTACGAGCAGTACTTC
TRBV19,TRBJ1-2,-,TRBD1,CASSIKGASWGYTF,TGTGCCAGTAGTATTAAGGGGGCGTCTTGGGGCTACACCTTC
TRBV4-3,TRBJ2-1,-,-,CASSQARVGNEQFF,TGCGCCAGCAGCCAAGCTAGAGTCGGCAATGAGCAGTTCTTC
TRBV10-1,TRBJ1-2,-,-,CASTVGNYGYTF,TGCGCCAGTACCGTCGGGAACTATGGCTACACCTTC
TRBV7-3,TRBJ2-5,-,TRBD2,CASSPDGSGSRETQYF,TGTGCCAGCAGCCCCGATGGAAGCGGGAGTAGAGAGACCCAGTACTTC
TRBV4-2,TRBJ2-1,-,-,CASSQEISGDNEQFF,TGTGCCAGCAGCCAAGAAATCTCGGGAGACAATGAGCAGTTCTTC
TRBV6-5,TRBJ1-2,few,-,CATACGYTF,TGTGCCACAGCGTGTGGCTACACCTTC
TRBV19,TRBJ2-5,-,-,CASNARLETQYF,TGTGCCAGTAACGCGAGGTTAGAGACCCAGTACTTC
TRBV7-7,TRBJ2-2,-,-,CASSSTPFTGELFF,TGTGCCAGCAGCTCCACACCCTTCACCGGGGAGCTGTTTTTT